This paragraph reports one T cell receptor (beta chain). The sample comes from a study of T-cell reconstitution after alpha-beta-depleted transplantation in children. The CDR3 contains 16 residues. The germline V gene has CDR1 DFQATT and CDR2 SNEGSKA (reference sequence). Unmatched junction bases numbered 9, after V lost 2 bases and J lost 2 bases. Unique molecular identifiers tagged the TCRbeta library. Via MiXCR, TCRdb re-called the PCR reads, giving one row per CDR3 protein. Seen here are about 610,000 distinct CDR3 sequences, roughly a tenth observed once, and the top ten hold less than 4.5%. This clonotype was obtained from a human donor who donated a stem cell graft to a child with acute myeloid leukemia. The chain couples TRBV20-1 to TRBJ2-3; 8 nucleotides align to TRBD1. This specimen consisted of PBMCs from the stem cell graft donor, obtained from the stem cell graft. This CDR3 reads CSARPPTGVYTDTQYF. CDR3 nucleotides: TGCAGTGCTAGACCTCCGACAGGGGTCTACACAGATACGCAGTATTTT.